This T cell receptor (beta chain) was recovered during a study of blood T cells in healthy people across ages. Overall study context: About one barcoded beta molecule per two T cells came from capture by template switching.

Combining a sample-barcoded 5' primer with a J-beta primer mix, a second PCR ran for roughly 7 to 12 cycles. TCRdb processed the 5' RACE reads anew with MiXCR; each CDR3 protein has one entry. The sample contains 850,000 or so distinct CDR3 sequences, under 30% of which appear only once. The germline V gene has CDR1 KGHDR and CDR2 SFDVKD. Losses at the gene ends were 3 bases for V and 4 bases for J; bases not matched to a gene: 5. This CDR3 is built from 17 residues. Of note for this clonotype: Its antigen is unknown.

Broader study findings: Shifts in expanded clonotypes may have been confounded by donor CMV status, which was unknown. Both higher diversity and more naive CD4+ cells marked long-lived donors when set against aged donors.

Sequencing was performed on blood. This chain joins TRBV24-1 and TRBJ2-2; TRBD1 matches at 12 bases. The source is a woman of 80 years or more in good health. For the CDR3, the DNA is TGTGCCACCAGTGATGCCGGGACAGGGGGCCTCACCGGGGAGCTGTTTTTT. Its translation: CATSDAGTGGLTGELFF.